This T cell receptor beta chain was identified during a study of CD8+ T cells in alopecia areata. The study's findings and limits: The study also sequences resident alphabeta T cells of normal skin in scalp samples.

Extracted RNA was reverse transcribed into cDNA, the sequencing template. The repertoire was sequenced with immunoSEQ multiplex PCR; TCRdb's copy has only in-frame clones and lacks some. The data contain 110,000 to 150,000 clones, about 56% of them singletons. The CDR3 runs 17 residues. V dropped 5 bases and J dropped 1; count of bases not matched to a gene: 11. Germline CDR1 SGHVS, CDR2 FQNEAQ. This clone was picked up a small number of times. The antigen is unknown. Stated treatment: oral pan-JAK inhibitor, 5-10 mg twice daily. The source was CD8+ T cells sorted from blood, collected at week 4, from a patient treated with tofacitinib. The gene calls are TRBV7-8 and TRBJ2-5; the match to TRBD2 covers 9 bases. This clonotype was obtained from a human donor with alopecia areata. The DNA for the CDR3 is TGTGCCAGCAGCGGGGGTTTAGCGGGGGCCGTCCAAGAGACCCAGTACTTC. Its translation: CASSGGLAGAVQETQYF.